This TCR beta chain came from a study of T cell changes during pregnancy in multiple sclerosis (dated by TCRdb to the late 2010s). Looking at the study overall: The study examined how the T cell repertoire changed over the course of pregnancy in women with multiple sclerosis.

To prepare the library, the immunoSEQ multiplex PCR assay was applied. Held by TCRdb, this immuneACCESS table contains in-frame sequences only and omits some clones. Under half of the omission traces to an unresolved V gene where checked; the cause of the rest is unknown. This sample comprises about 60,000 clones, 91% of them detected only once. Together, the top ten hold approximately 0.69% of the sample. With respect to this clone: Its antigen is still unknown. No per-base quality is available; no much larger clone lies one base away.

The CDR3 holds 16 amino acids from the cysteine to the phenylalanine. The DNA shown is the 48-base CDR3, in frame from base 1. The germline V gene (reference sequence) provides CDR1 LNHDA and CDR2 SQIVND. The germline V and J ends show losses of 5 bases and 4 bases respectively, and no gene match explains 10 bases of the junction. This receptor was taken from a female donor with multiple sclerosis, enrolled in a pregnancy study. This specimen consisted of CD4+ T cells from peripheral blood mononuclear cells, obtained in the first trimester of pregnancy. This receptor chain uses TRBV19 and TRBJ2-2, with 7 bases in between that match TRBD1. The bases are TGTGCCAGTAGTGTACAGGGGACGCAAGGCACCGGGGAGCTGTTTTTT. Its protein is CASSVQGTQGTGELFF.